These 17 T cell receptor beta chains share one sample of origin, sequenced in a study of T-cell memory formation after mild COVID-19. TCRdb used MiXCR to reprocess the 5' RACE reads, holding one entry per CDR3 protein. Among about 440,000 distinct CDR3 sequences listed, 20% were seen once. The sequenced sample consisted of PBMCs or a T cell subset sorted from them (not recorded which). These receptor sequences come from an adult woman who had mild COVID-19 (a few samples of this study predate the infection). Cell type and time point are not known.

This clonotype was detected only a few times. The rearrangement uses TRBV5-1 and TRBJ1-1; D gene ambiguous. Per the germline V gene, CDR1 is SGHRS and CDR2 is YFSETQ. Trimming stripped 3 bases from V and 0 bases from J, with 12 bases between. The CDR3 has 15 residues. The CDR3 coding sequence is TGCGCCAGCAGCTCGGACGGTCAATTGAACACTGAAGCTTTCTTT. This gives the protein CASSSDGQLNTEAFF.

This clonotype was detected only a few times. The chain employs TRBV3-1 and TRBJ2-6; D uncertain. The germline CDR1 and CDR2 sequences are LGHDT and YNNKEL (reference sequence). Deletions cut 3 bases from V and 2 bases from J, with 8 bases between. The length of the CDR3 is 15 residues. CDR3 DNA sequence: TGTGCCAGCAGCCAGGATGCTACTGGGGCCAACGTCCTGACTTTC. Protein sequence: CASSQDATGANVLTF. The full variable domain, rest sourced from reference TRBV3-1 and TRBJ2-6, is DTAVSQTPKYLVTQMGNDKSIKCEQNLGHDTMYWYKQDSKKFLKIMFSYNNKELIINETVPNRFSPKSPDKAHLNLHINSLELGDSAVYFCASSQDATGANVLTFGAGSRLTVL.

This clonotype was counted only a few times. The chain links TRBV29-1 to TRBJ2-2; 8 nucleotides match TRBD2. The germline CDR1 and CDR2 sequences are SQVTM and ANQGSEA. This CDR3 region has 16 residues. Losses at the gene ends were 0 bases for V and 4 bases for J; bases not matched to a gene: 7. The DNA for the CDR3 is TGCAGCGTTGAAGATTTCCACGGGGGGGCCACCGGGGAGCTGTTTTTT. This sequence encodes CSVEDFHGGATGELFF.

This clonotype was seen a few times. The J gene is TRBJ2-5, the V gene TRBV5-1, with 10 bases that match TRBD2. Germline CDR1 SGHRS, CDR2 YFSETQ. This CDR3 spans 14 amino acids. The trim removed 2 bases at V and 2 bases at J, leaving 0 bases unmatched. CDR3: CASSFSGRQETQYF. As DNA, the CDR3 is TGCGCCAGCAGCTTTAGCGGGAGGCAAGAGACCCAGTACTTC.

The chain uses TRBV12-3 or TRBV12-4 and TRBJ1-5; D gene ambiguous. The CDR3 length is 13 residues. V was pared by 5 bases and J by 4 bases, with 9 bases between. CDR3 residues: CASSNGRNQPQHF. Written as DNA, the CDR3 is TGTGCCAGCAGTAACGGGCGGAATCAGCCCCAGCATTTT.

This clonotype is a singleton in its sample. CDR3 bases: TGTGCCAGCAGCGAAACCTCTAGCGGGAGTGCCAATGAGCAGTTCTTC. This sequence encodes CASSETSSGSANEQFF. This chain links TRBV7-9 with TRBJ2-1; 10 nucleotides agree with TRBD2. With 5 bases clipped from V and 6 bases from J, the junction kept 10 bases outside the gene matches. Germline loops: CDR1 SEHNR, CDR2 FQNEAQ (reference sequence). The CDR3 consists of 16 residues.

The chain links TRBV6-5 to TRBJ1-6; the match to TRBD1 covers 11 bases. The length of the CDR3 is 14 residues. Trimming removed 7 bases from V and 10 bases from J; junction bases left unmatched: 6. Per the germline V gene, CDR1 is MNHEY and CDR2 is SVGAGI. The CDR3 DNA reads TGTGCCAGCAAACGGGACAGGGGGGGCTCACCCCTCCACTTT. It yields the protein CASKRDRGGSPLHF.

The chain has TRBV2 and TRBJ2-1, with TRBD1 as a possible D gene (6 bases). The length of the CDR3 is 13 residues. V lost 11 bases, J lost 3 bases, and 14 bases lay in between. Looked up from germline, CDR1 is SNHLY and CDR2 is FYNNEI. The CDR3 region has the DNA TGTGCCGGAAAAGACAGGAGCTACAATGAGCAGTTCTTC. It encodes CAGKDRSYNEQFF.

The chain uses TRBV15 and TRBJ1-1; a weak D match, TRBD1 (5 bases). This CDR3 is 15 amino acids long. V gave up 4 bases and J gave up 4 bases, with 16 bases separating them. Germline V CDR1 and CDR2: LNHNV, YYDKDF (reference sequence). The CDR3 loop reads CATSTRPGDSTEAFF. The CDR3, as DNA: TGTGCCACCAGCACCAGGCCGGGGGATAGCACTGAAGCTTTCTTT. Complete variable domain (other parts from reference TRBV15 and TRBJ1-1): DAMVIQNPRYQVTQFGKPVTLSCSQTLNHNVMYWYQQKSSQAPKLLFHYYDKDFNNEADTPDNFQSRRPNTSFCFLDIRSPGLGDTAMYLCATSTRPGDSTEAFFGQGTRLTVV.

The chain links TRBV12-3 or TRBV12-4 to TRBJ1-1, with no clear D. The CDR3 is 14 amino acids. Trimming removed 0 bases from V and 3 bases from J, with 8 bases in between. The CDR3 region has the DNA TGTGCCAGCAGTTTAGCTGGAGAATACACTGAAGCTTTCTTT. This encodes CASSLAGEYTEAFF.

This chain connects TRBV13 to TRBJ2-3; 16 bases agree with TRBD2. The CDR3 contains 18 residues. Trimming took 3 bases from V and 0 from J; bases not matched to a gene: 3. Germline assignment: CDR1 PRHDT and CDR2 FYEKMQ (reference sequence). Written as DNA, the CDR3 is TGTGCCAGCAGCTTCCAGGGACTAGCGGGGGGGAGCACAGATACGCAGTATTTT. This translates into CASSFQGLAGGSTDTQYF. The whole variable domain, filled in from reference TRBV13 and TRBJ2-3, reads AAGVIQSPRHLIKEKRETATLKCYPIPRHDTVYWYQQGPGQDPQFLISFYEKMQSDKGSIPDRFSAQQFSDYHSELNMSSLELGDSALYFCASSFQGLAGGSTDTQYFGPGTRLTVL.

The chain couples TRBV12-3 or TRBV12-4 to TRBJ2-3; D call uncertain. V lost 4 bases and J 1 base, leaving 12 bases between the germline ends. The CDR3 loop spans 15 amino acids. The CDR3 region is CASSYSVAGTDTQYF. The CDR3 DNA sequence: TGTGCCAGCAGTTATTCAGTCGCAGGCACAGATACGCAGTATTTT.

The rearrangement uses TRBV12-3 or TRBV12-4 and TRBJ2-7; no definite D call. This CDR3 region has 12 residues. V gave up 7 bases and J gave up 7 bases, with 14 bases separating them. CDR3 in DNA: TGTGCCAGCAAGTCCGGGTCAGCTGAGCAGTACTTC. Amino acid sequence: CASKSGSAEQYF.

This clonotype came up once. The V gene is TRBV27, the J gene TRBJ1-1; tentative D call: TRBD1 (5 bases). Trimming shortened V by 6 bases and J by 3 bases, and 14 bases separated the two germline ends. From germline, CDR1 is MNHEY and CDR2 SMNVEV (reference sequence). The CDR3 loop spans 14 amino acids. Here the CDR3 reads CASRRRQSDTEAFF. CDR3 nucleotides: TGTGCCAGCAGGAGAAGACAGTCCGACACTGAAGCTTTCTTT.

V gene TRBV18 combines with J gene TRBJ1-5; the D gene is possibly TRBD1 (6 bases). This CDR3 comprises 16 residues. Germline CDR1 is KGHSH and CDR2 is LQKENI. V gave up 1 base and J gave up 4 bases, with 14 bases separating them. CDR3 nucleotide sequence: TGTGCCAGCTCACCACTCTACGACAGGAAAAATCAGCCCCAGCATTTT. Translation gives CASSPLYDRKNQPQHF.

The sample holds a few counts of this clonotype. The V call is TRBV4-2, the J call TRBJ2-5; 12 nucleotides match TRBD2. The germline gives CDR1 LGHNA, CDR2 YNFKEQ. The J segment lost 3 bases and the V segment lost 3 bases, leaving 2 bases of the junction unmatched. The CDR3 has 15 residues. This CDR3 is CASSQRLAGEETQYF. CDR3 sequence (DNA): TGTGCCAGCAGCCAGAGACTAGCGGGGGAAGAGACCCAGTACTTC.

This clonotype was recorded once. The genes are TRBV7-6 and TRBJ1-2, with 7 bases aligning to TRBD1. This CDR3 region has 17 residues. Trimming took 5 bases from V and 2 from J; bases not matched to a gene: 14. Germline V gives CDR1 SGHVS, CDR2 FNYEAQ. CDR3 residues: CASSPGTEDPGNYGYTF. As DNA, the CDR3 is TGTGCCAGCAGCCCCGGGACAGAAGATCCCGGAAACTATGGCTACACCTTC.